Shown below are 9 T cell receptor beta chains from a single sample sequenced in a study of T-cell memory formation after mild COVID-19 (dated by TCRdb to about 2021). Libraries were built with 5' RACE. Data came from an Illumina NovaSeq 6000. TCRdb handled the public reads itself, with Q25 trimming in fastp and clone calling in MiXCR, and kept productive beta chains. Every CDR3 protein is listed once, alongside the most common genes and DNA of its rows. This sample lists over 25,000 distinct CDR3 sequences; under 25% were detected once. The ten biggest clones cover 1.5% to 1.7% of the sample. Material: PBMCs or a T cell subset sorted from them (not recorded which). These receptors were collected from an adult who had mild COVID-19 (a few samples of this study predate the infection). The sample titles of this study are shuffled in the database, so cell type and time point are left out.

This clonotype was detected ten times or more. The DNA of the CDR3 is TGTGCCAGCGGAAAGGTAGGGGGCAACGACAATGAGCAGTTCTTC. Protein sequence: CASGKVGGNDNEQFF. V gene TRBV4-2 combines with J gene TRBJ2-1, with 7 bases fitting TRBD1. Germline assignment: CDR1 LGHNA and CDR2 YNFKEQ. Losses at the gene ends were 8 bases for V and 5 bases for J; bases not matched to a gene: 12. The CDR3 has 15 amino acids.

This clonotype was picked up many times. The chain recombines TRBV7-6 with TRBJ2-7; 13 positions agree with TRBD2. V was pared by 7 bases and J by 9 bases, with 9 bases of the junction left unmatched. CDR1 SGHVS and CDR2 FNYEAQ come from the germline V gene. CDR3 length equals 14 residues. Here the CDR3 reads CASTTGTSGIGQYF. CDR3 coding DNA: TGTGCCAGCACCACCGGGACTAGCGGGATCGGGCAGTACTTC.

This clonotype has at least ten counts. V gene TRBV9 combines with J gene TRBJ2-3; no definite D call. Germline CDR1 is SGDLS and CDR2 is YYNGEE. V gave up 3 bases and J gave up 1 base, with 9 bases separating them. The CDR3 is 14 residues long. CDR3 coding DNA: TGTGCCAGCAGCGCCATGGACGGCACAGATACGCAGTATTTT. It codes for CASSAMDGTDTQYF.

This chain joins TRBV12-3 or TRBV12-4 and TRBJ1-1, with TRBD1 identical over 7 bases. This CDR3 spans 13 amino acids. V lost 3 bases to trimming and J lost 10 bases; unmatched junction nucleotides: 8. The CDR3 DNA sequence: TGTGCCAGCAGTTTCGACAGGGAGAGGAGAGCTTTCTTT. Its protein product is CASSFDRERRAFF.

This clonotype was recorded at least ten times. The CDR3 here is CASRPSGALDTEAFF. The DNA of the CDR3 is TGTGCCAGCAGGCCATCGGGGGCCTTGGACACTGAAGCTTTCTTT. The J gene is TRBJ1-1, the V gene TRBV12-3 or TRBV12-4; TRBD1 might be the D (6 bases). Trimming took off 6 bases at V and 3 bases at J, with 17 bases between the two ends. The CDR3 sequence is 15 residues long.

This clonotype was counted ten times or more. The rearrangement joins TRBV7-2 to TRBJ1-2, with D unresolved. CDR1 is SGHTA, CDR2 FQGNSA, per germline. The CDR3 contains 14 residues. Trimming cost V 0 bases and J 8 bases, with 13 bases left between them. CDR3 amino acids: CASSLAMQVDGYTF. CDR3 sequence (DNA): TGTGCCAGCAGCTTAGCGATGCAGGTGGACGGCTACACCTTC.

The table lists this clonotype with many counts. The rearrangement joins TRBV7-6 to TRBJ2-7; the D gene could be TRBD1 or TRBD2 (5 bases each). This CDR3 has 15 amino acids. The germline gives CDR1 SGHVS, CDR2 FNYEAQ. The ends were cut back, 4 bases at V and 2 bases at J, with 15 bases in the middle. Written as DNA, the CDR3 is TGTGCCAGCAGCTCGCTGGGGGTCTCCACCTACGAGCAGTACTTC. This gives the protein CASSSLGVSTYEQYF.

The V and J genes are TRBV5-1 and TRBJ2-3, with D possibly matching TRBD2 (5 bases). The J call may be faulty, since TRBJ2-5 better matches the DNA end. CDR1 and CDR2 (germline): SGHRS, YFSETQ. The CDR3 runs to 14 residues. The CDR3 coding sequence is TGCGCCAGCAGCCCGGGGTTAGGCGGGGAGACCCAGTACTTC. Its protein is CASSPGLGGETQYF.

This clonotype was seen at least ten times. This chain uses TRBV20-1 with TRBJ2-3; a possible D gene is TRBD1 (5 bases). Germline-derived CDR1 and CDR2 are DFQATT and SNEGSKA (reference sequence). With 3 bases removed from V and 5 bases from J, the gap between germline ends came to 15 bases. There are 14 residues in the CDR3. Here the CDR3 DNA reads TGCAGTGCTAGGTGGGGTGGAAGGGGAGATACGCAGTATTTT. The encoded protein is CSARWGGRGDTQYF.